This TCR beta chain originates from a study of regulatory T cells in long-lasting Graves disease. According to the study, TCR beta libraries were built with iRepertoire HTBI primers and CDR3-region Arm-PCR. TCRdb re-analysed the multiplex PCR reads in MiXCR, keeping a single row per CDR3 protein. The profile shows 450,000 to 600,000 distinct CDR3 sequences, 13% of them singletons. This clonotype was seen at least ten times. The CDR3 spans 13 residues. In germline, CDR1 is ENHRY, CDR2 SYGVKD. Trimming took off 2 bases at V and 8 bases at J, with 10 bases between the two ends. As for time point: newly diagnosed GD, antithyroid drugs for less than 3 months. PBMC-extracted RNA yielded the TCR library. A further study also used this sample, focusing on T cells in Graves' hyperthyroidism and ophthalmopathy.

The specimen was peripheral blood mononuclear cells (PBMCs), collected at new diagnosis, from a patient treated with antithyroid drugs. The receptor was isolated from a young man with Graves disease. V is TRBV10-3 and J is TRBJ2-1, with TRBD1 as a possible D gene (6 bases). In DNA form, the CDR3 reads TGTGCCATCAGTGAGCTGACAGGCCATGAGCAGTTCTTC. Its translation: CAISELTGHEQFF.